What follows are 12 T cell receptor beta chains derived from one specimen sequenced in a study of human CD8 memory T cell subsets. Production of TCR beta libraries used UMI-labeled 5' RACE as the method. TCRdb re-called the 5' RACE reads and shows each CDR3 protein once, DNA omitted. This sample's clone table lists about 8,800 distinct CDR3 sequences. The identity of TPEX cells was that of CCR7+ PD-1+ TIGIT+ early memory CD8+ T cells with exhausted-like traits. What was sequenced was CD8+ T cells from PBMCs. Every receptor here comes from a human donor in good health.

In terms of frequency, this clonotype is medium-sized. The CDR3 sequence is CASSSGNTGELFF. The chain combines TRBV7-6 with TRBJ2-2. This CDR3 is 13 amino acids long. Germline V lookup: CDR1 SGHVS, CDR2 FNYEAQ. The full variable domain, rest sourced from reference TRBV7-6 and TRBJ2-2, is GAGVSQSPRYKVTKRGQDVALRCDPISGHVSLYWYRQALGQGPEFLTYFNYEAQQDKSGLPNDRFSAERPEGSISTLTIQRTEQRDSAMYRCASSSGNTGELFFGEGSRLTVL.

This clonotype is identified as medium-sized from frequency. The chain carries TRBV30 and TRBJ1-1; checking the TCRdb D call of TRBD1 is not possible without DNA. The CDR3 sequence is 14 residues long. Germline V gene data show CDR1 as GTSNPN and CDR2 as SVGIG (reference sequence). The chain's CDR3 is CAWSGTSMNTEAFF.

The chain joins TRBV20-1 to TRBJ2-7; TCRdb outputs TRBD1, but without DNA this stays unchecked. Germline CDR1 and CDR2: DFQATT and SNEGSKA (reference sequence). The CDR3 sequence is 14 residues long. The CDR3 spells CSASDRGSTYEQYF.

V gene TRBV6-2 or TRBV6-3 combines with J gene TRBJ2-5; TCRdb lists TRBD1, though no DNA is available to test this call. This CDR3 is built from 14 residues. Germline CDR1 and CDR2: MNHEY and SVGEGT. The CDR3 spells CATNPGGYQETQYF.

V is TRBV7-3 and J is TRBJ2-1; without DNA, the TCRdb call of TRBD2 cannot be checked. The CDR3 covers 15 residues. Germline lookup yields CDR1 SGHTA and CDR2 FQGTGA. CDR3 region: CASSPGLAGGAGQFF.

This rearrangement joins TRBV4-1 to TRBJ2-5; checking the TCRdb D call of TRBD1 is not possible without DNA. CDR1 and CDR2 from the germline V gene are MGHRA and YSYEKL. This CDR3 has 13 residues. The CDR3 is CASSQDREETQYF.

This rearrangement joins TRBV7-9 to TRBJ2-7; as DNA is missing, the TRBD1 call by TCRdb cannot be tested. The CDR3 runs to 17 residues. Germline loops: CDR1 SEHNR, CDR2 FQNEAQ (reference sequence). CDR3 in amino acids: CASSFPPGVIGGYEQYF.

The rearrangement joins TRBV18 to TRBJ2-7; no DNA is available, so the TRBD1 call from TCRdb remains unchecked. Germline assignment: CDR1 KGHSH and CDR2 LQKENI. This CDR3 has 17 residues. This chain's CDR3 is CASSPTNRDRGVHEQYF.

Judged by frequency, this clonotype is medium-sized (0.01 to 0.1%). The chain carries TRBV7-6 and TRBJ2-7. The CDR3 consists of 14 residues. From germline, CDR1 is SGHVS and CDR2 FNYEAQ. CDR3 protein: CASSHGQGPYEQYF.

By frequency, this clonotype is medium-sized. The V gene is TRBV20-1, the J gene TRBJ2-1; TCRdb outputs TRBD2, but without DNA this stays unchecked. Germline loops: CDR1 DFQATT, CDR2 SNEGSKA (reference sequence). This CDR3 comprises 16 residues. The CDR3 protein is CSARGGLAGGLLEQFF.

This chain links TRBV15 with TRBJ2-1. The CDR3 covers 14 residues. Germline loops: CDR1 LNHNV, CDR2 YYDKDF (reference sequence). Here the CDR3 reads CATSPRAAYNEQFF.

The chain employs TRBV20-1 and TRBJ1-5. Germline V lookup: CDR1 DFQATT, CDR2 SNEGSKA (reference sequence). CDR3 size: 13 residues. CDR3 amino acids: CSACDPAGVFQHF.